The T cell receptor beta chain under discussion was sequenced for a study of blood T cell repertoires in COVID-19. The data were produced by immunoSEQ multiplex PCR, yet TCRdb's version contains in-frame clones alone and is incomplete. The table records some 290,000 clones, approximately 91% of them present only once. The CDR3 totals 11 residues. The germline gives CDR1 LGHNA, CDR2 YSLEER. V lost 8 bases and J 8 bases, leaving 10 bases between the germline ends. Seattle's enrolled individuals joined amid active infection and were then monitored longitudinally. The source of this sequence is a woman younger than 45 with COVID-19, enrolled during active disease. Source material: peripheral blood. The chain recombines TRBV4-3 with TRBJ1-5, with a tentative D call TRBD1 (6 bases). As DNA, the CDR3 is TGCGCCAGCTCTCAGGGGAAGCCCCAGCATTTT. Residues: CASSQGKPQHF.